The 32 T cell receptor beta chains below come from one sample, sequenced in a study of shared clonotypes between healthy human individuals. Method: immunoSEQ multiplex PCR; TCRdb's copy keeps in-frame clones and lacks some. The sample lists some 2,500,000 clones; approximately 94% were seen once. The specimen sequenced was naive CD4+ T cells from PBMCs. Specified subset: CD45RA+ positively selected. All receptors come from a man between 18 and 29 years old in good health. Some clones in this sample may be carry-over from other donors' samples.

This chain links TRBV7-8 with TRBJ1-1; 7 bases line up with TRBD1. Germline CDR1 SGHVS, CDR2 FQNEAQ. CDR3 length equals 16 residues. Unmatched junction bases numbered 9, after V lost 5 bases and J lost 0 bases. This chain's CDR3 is CASSPRTGRVNTEAFF. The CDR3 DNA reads TGTGCCAGCAGCCCTAGGACAGGCCGGGTGAACACTGAAGCTTTCTTT.

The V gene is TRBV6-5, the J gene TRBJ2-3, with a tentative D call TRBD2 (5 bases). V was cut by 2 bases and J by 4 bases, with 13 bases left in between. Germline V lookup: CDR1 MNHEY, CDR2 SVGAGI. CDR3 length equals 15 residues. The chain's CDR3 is CASSYPRGQADTQYF. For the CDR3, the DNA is TGTGCCAGCAGTTACCCCCGAGGGCAGGCAGATACGCAGTATTTT.

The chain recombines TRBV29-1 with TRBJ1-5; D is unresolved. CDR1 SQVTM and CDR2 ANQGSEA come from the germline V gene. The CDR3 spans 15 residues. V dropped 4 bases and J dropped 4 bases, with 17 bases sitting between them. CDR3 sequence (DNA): TGCAGCGTTGCGGAGGGTGGGTTGGAAAATCAGCCCCAGCATTTT. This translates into CSVAEGGLENQPQHF.

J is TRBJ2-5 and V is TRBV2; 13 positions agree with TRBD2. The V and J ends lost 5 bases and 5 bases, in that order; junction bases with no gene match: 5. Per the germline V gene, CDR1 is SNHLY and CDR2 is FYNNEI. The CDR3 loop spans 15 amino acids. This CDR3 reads CASSRTSGSSETQYF. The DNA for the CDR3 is TGTGCCAGCAGTCGGACTAGCGGGAGTTCGGAGACCCAGTACTTC.

For the CDR3, the DNA is TGTGCCAGCAGCCCACCCGGGACGAAGACCCAGTACTTC. Encoded protein: CASSPPGTKTQYF. The chain employs TRBV28 and TRBJ2-5; D may be TRBD1 or TRBD2 (5 bases each). This CDR3 comprises 13 residues. The germline V gene encodes CDR1 MDHEN and CDR2 SYDVKM. V lost 6 bases and J 6 bases, leaving 14 bases between the germline ends. Complete variable domain (other parts from reference TRBV28 and TRBJ2-5): DVKVTQSSRYLVKRTGEKVFLECVQDMDHENMFWYRQDPGLGLRLIYFSYDVKMKEKGDIPEGYSVSREKKERFSLILESASTNQTSMYLCASSPPGTKTQYFGPGTRLLVL.

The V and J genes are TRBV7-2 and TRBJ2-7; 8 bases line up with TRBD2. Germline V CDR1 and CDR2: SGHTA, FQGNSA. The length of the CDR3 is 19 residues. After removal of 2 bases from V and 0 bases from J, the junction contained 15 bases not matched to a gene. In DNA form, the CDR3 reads TGTGCCAGCAGCTTAAAGCCAAGCGGGAGAGCCTGGGGCTCCTACGAGCAGTACTTC. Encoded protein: CASSLKPSGRAWGSYEQYF.

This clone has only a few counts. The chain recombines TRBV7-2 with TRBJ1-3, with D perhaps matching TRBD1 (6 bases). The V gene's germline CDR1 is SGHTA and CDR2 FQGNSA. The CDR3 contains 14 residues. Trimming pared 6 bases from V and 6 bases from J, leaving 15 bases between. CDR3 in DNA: TGTGCCAGCAGAGAGGACGGGACAAAAAACACCATATATTTT. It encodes CASREDGTKNTIYF.

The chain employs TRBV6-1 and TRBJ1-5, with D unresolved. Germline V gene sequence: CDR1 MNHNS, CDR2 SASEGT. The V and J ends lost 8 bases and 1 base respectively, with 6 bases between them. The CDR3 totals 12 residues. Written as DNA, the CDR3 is TGTGCCAGCGTAAACAGCAATCAGCCCCAGCATTTT. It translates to CASVNSNQPQHF.

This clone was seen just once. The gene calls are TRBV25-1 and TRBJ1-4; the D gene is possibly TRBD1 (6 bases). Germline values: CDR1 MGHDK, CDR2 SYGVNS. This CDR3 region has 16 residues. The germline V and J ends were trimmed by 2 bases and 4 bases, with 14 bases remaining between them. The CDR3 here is CASSEGGRGFNEKLFF. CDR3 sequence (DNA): TGTGCCAGCAGTGAAGGGGGCAGGGGTTTTAATGAAAAACTGTTTTTT. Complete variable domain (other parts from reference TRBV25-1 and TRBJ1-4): EADIYQTPRYLVIGTGKKITLECSQTMGHDKMYWYQQDPGMELHLIHYSYGVNSTEKGDLSSESTVSRIRTEHFPLTLESARPSHTSQYLCASSEGGRGFNEKLFFGSGTQLSVL.

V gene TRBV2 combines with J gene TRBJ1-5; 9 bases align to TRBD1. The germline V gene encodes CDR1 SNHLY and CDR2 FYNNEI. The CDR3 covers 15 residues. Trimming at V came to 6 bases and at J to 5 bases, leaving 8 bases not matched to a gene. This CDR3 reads CASRPRQGGYQPQHF. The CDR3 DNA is TGTGCCAGCAGACCCCGACAGGGGGGATATCAGCCCCAGCATTTT.

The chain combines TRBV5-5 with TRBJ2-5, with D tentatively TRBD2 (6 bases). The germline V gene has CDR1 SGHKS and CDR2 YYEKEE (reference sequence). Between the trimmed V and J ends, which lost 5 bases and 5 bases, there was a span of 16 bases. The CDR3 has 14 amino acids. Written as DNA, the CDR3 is TGTGCCAGCAGTTCCGACTGGGCGGGGGAGACCCAGTACTTC. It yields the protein CASSSDWAGETQYF. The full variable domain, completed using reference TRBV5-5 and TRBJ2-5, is DAGVTQSPTHLIKTRGQQVTLRCSPISGHKSVSWYQQVLGQGPQFIFQYYEKEERGRGNFPDRFSARQFPNYSSELNVNALLLGDSALYLCASSSDWAGETQYFGPGTRLLVL.

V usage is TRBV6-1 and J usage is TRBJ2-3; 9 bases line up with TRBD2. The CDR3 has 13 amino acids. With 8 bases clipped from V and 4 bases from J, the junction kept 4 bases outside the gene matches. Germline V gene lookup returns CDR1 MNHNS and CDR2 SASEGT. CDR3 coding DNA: TGTGCCAGCGGGTTAGCGGGAGCAGATACGCAGTATTTT. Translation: CASGLAGADTQYF.

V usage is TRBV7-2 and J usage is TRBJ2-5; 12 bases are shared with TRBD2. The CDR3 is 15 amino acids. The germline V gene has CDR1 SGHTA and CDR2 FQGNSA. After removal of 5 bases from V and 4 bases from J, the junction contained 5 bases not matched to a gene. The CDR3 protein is CASSTRLAGVETQYF. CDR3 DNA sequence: TGTGCCAGCAGCACCCGACTAGCGGGAGTAGAGACCCAGTACTTC.

CDR3 region: CASSLTDSTYGYTF. For the CDR3, the DNA is TGCGCCAGCAGCTTGACGGACAGTACCTATGGCTACACCTTC. This chain connects TRBV5-1 to TRBJ1-2, with D possibly matching TRBD1 (6 bases). The V end lost 1 base, the J end lost 4 bases, and 11 bases lay between the germline ends. Germline values: CDR1 SGHRS, CDR2 YFSETQ. CDR3 size: 14 residues.

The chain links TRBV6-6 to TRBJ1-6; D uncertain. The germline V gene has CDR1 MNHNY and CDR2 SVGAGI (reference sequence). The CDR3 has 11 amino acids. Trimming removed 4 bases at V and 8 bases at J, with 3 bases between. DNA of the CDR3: TGTGCCAGCAGTTCGTATTCACCCCTCCACTTT. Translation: CASSSYSPLHF.

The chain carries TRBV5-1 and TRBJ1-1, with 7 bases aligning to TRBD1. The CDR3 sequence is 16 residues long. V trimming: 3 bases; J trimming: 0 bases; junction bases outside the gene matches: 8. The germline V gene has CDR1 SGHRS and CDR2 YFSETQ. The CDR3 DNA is TGCGCCAGCAGCTCCGGGACAGTTAATATGAACACTGAAGCTTTCTTT. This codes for CASSSGTVNMNTEAFF.

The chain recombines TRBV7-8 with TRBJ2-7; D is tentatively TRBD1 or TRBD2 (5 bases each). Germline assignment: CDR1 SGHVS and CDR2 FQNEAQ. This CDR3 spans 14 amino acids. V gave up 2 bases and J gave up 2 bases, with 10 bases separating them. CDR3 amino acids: CASSLRQGPYEQYF. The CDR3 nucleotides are TGTGCCAGCAGCTTAAGGCAGGGACCCTACGAGCAGTACTTC.

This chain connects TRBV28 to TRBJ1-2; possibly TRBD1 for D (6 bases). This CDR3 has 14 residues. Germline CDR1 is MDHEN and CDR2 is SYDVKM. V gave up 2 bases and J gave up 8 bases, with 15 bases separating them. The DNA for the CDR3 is TGTGCCAGCAGTTTAAGTCGGGGGGCGGAGGGCTACACCTTC. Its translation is CASSLSRGAEGYTF.

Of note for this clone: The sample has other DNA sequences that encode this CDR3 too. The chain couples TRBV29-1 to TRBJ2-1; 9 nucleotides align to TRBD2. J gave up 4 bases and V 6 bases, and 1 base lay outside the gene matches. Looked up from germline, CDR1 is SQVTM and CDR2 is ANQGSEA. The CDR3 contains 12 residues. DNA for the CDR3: TGCAGCGTAACTAGCGGGTACAATGAGCAGTTCTTC. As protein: CSVTSGYNEQFF.

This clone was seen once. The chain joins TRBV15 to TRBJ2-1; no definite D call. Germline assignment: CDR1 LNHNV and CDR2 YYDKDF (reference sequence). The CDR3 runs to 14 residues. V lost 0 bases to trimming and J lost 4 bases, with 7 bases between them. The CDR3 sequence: CATSRDWSYNEQFF. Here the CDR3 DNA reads TGTGCCACCAGCAGAGATTGGAGTTACAATGAGCAGTTCTTC.

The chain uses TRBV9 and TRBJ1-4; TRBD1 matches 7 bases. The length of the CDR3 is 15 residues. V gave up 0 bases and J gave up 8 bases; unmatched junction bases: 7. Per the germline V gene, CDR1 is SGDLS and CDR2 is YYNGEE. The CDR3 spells CASSVGGTVGEKLFF. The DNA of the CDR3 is TGTGCCAGCAGCGTAGGAGGGACAGTTGGGGAAAAACTGTTTTTT.

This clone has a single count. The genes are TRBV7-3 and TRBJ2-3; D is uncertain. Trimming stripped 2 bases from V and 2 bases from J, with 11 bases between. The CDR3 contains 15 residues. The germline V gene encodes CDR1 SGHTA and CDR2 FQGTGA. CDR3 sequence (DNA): TGTGCCAGCAGCTTACATACGGGTCTCACAGATACGCAGTATTTT. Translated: CASSLHTGLTDTQYF.

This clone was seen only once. CDR3 nucleotides: TGTGCCAGCAGCCCCGGGGGCATTAGGGGGACCCAGTACTTC. As protein: CASSPGGIRGTQYF. The rearrangement links TRBV11-3 to TRBJ2-5; D possibly matches TRBD1 or TRBD2 (6 bases each). The CDR3 extends over 14 amino acids. V lost 5 bases and J lost 7, with 17 bases in between. Germline-derived CDR1 and CDR2 are SGHNT and YENEEA.

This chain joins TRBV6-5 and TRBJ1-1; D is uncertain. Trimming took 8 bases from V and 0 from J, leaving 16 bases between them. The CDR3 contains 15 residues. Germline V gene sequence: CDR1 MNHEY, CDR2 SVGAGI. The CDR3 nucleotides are TGTGCCAGCCGCGGGAGAGGATATATGAACACTGAAGCTTTCTTT. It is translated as CASRGRGYMNTEAFF.

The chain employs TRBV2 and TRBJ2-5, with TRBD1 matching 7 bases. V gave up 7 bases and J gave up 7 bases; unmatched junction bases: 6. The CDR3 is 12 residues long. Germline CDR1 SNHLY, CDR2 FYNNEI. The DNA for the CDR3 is TGTGCCAGCACATGGACAGGCCGGACCCAGTACTTC. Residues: CASTWTGRTQYF.

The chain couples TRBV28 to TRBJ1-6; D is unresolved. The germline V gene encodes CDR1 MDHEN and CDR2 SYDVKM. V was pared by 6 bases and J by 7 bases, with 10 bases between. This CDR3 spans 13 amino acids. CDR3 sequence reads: CASRGYQNSPLHF. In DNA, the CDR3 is TGTGCCAGCAGGGGATACCAAAATTCACCCCTCCACTTT.

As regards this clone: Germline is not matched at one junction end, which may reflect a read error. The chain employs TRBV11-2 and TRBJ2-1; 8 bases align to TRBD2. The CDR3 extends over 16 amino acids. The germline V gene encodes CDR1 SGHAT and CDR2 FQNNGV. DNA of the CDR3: TGTGCCAGCAGCCTAGAACCGGGACTAGGTCTCAATGAGCAGTTCTTC. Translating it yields CASSLEPGLGLNEQFF.

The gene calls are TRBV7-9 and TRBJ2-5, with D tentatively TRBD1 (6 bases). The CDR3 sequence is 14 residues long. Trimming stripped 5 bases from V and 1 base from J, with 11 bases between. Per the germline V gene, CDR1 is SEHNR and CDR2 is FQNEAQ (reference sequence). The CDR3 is CASSVVGGQETQYF. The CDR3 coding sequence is TGTGCCAGCAGCGTAGTAGGGGGCCAAGAGACCCAGTACTTC. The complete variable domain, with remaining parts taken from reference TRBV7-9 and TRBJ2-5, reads DTGVSQNPRHKITKRGQNVTFRCDPISEHNRLYWYRQTLGQGPEFLTYFQNEAQLEKSRLLSDRFSAERPKGSFSTLEIQRTEQGDSAMYLCASSVVGGQETQYFGPGTRLLVL.

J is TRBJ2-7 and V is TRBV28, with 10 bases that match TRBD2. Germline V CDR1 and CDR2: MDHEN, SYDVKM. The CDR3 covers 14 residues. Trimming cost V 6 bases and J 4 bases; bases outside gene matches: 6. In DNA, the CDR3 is TGTGCCAGCAGGGCTAGCGGGAGTTTTTACGAGCAGTACTTC. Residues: CASRASGSFYEQYF.

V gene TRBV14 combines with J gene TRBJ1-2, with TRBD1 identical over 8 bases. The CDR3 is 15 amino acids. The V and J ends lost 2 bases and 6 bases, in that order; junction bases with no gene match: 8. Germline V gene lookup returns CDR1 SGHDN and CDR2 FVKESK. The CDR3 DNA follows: TGTGCCAGCAGCCAATCGCAGGGGGCTCGGAATGGCTACACCTTC. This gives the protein CASSQSQGARNGYTF.

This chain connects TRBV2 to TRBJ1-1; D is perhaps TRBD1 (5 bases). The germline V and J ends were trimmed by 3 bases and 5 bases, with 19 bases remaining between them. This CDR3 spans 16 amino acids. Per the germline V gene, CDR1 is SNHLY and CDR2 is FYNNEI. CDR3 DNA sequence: TGTGCCAGCAGTGACGGGGACCTCGGGGGAAAAACTGAAGCTTTCTTT. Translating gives CASSDGDLGGKTEAFF.

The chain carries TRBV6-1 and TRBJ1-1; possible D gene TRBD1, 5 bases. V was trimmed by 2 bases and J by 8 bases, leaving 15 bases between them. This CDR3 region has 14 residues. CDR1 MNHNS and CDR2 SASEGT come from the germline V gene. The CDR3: CASSERWGRLEAFF. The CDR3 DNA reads TGTGCCAGCAGTGAAAGGTGGGGACGACTCGAAGCTTTCTTT.